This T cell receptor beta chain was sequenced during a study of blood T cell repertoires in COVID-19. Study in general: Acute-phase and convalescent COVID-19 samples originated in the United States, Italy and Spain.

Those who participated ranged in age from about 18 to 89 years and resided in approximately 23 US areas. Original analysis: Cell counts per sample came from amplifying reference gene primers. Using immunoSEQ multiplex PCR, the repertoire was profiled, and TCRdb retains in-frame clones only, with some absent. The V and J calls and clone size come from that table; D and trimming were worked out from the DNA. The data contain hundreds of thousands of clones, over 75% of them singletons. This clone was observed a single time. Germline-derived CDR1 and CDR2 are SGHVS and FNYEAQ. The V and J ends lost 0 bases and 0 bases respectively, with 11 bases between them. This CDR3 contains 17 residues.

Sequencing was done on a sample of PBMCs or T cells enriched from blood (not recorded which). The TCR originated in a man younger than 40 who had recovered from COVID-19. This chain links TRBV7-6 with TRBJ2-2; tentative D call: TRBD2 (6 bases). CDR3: CASSLARVAANTGELFF. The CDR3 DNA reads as TGTGCCAGCAGCTTAGCGAGGGTAGCGGCGAACACCGGGGAGCTGTTTTTT.